This entry concerns a single T cell receptor (beta chain). Its antigen is still unknown. Per-nucleotide qualities are absent, and no much larger clonotype sits a single base away. What the treatment or condition label conveys for this sample: in vitro stimulation with specific CMV peptide epitopes to enrich CMV-specific T cells. This entry is derived from a study of T cell repertoires in cytomegalovirus infection (dated 2019 in TCRdb). For the study in its entirety: Peptide stimulations targeted recently identified HLA-C-restricted CMV epitopes, whose presentation resists viral immunomodulation, together with well-studied HLA-B-restricted epitopes. Donor HLA type was relevant to the analysis, because carriage of CMV infection together with the matching HLA type was indicated by public TCR beta signatures.

Reads for this sample came from an Illumina HiSeq 1500. TCRdb reran the public reads through fastp at Q25 and MiXCR, keeping productive beta chains. Rows with a matching CDR3 protein are joined into one entry that keeps the most common DNA and genes. This sample comprises 450,000 to 600,000 distinct CDR3 sequences, about 44% of them detected only once. Roughly two fifths of the sample is taken by the ten largest. The CDR3 runs 12 residues from the cysteine to the phenylalanine. Just the 36-base CDR3 DNA is kept, in frame starting at base 1. V lost 3 bases and J lost 4 bases; the stretch between them is 4 bases long. The germline V gene encodes CDR1 SGHVT and CDR2 SQSDAQ. General findings and caveats noted by the study authors: Carriers of CMV infection plus the relevant HLA type were discriminated by the cumulative frequency of public TCR beta family members in the study cohort and in an independent approximately 340-donor cohort. In the ex vivo response, HLA-C-restricted CMV-specific TCR beta clonotypes were dominant, and in two of eight donors the single most frequent clonotype came from this HLA-C-restricted group.

The TCR was taken from a human donor in good health (CMV status not recorded). Some clones in this sample may be carry-over from other donors' samples. Specimen: cultured PBMCs, collected from culture after CMV antigen stimulation. The rearranged segments are TRBV7-4 and TRBJ2-1; no confident D gene assignment can be made. The DNA sequence is given as TGTGCCAGCAGCTTGAGGTACAATGAGCAGTTCTTC. Translated, it reads CASSLRYNEQFF.